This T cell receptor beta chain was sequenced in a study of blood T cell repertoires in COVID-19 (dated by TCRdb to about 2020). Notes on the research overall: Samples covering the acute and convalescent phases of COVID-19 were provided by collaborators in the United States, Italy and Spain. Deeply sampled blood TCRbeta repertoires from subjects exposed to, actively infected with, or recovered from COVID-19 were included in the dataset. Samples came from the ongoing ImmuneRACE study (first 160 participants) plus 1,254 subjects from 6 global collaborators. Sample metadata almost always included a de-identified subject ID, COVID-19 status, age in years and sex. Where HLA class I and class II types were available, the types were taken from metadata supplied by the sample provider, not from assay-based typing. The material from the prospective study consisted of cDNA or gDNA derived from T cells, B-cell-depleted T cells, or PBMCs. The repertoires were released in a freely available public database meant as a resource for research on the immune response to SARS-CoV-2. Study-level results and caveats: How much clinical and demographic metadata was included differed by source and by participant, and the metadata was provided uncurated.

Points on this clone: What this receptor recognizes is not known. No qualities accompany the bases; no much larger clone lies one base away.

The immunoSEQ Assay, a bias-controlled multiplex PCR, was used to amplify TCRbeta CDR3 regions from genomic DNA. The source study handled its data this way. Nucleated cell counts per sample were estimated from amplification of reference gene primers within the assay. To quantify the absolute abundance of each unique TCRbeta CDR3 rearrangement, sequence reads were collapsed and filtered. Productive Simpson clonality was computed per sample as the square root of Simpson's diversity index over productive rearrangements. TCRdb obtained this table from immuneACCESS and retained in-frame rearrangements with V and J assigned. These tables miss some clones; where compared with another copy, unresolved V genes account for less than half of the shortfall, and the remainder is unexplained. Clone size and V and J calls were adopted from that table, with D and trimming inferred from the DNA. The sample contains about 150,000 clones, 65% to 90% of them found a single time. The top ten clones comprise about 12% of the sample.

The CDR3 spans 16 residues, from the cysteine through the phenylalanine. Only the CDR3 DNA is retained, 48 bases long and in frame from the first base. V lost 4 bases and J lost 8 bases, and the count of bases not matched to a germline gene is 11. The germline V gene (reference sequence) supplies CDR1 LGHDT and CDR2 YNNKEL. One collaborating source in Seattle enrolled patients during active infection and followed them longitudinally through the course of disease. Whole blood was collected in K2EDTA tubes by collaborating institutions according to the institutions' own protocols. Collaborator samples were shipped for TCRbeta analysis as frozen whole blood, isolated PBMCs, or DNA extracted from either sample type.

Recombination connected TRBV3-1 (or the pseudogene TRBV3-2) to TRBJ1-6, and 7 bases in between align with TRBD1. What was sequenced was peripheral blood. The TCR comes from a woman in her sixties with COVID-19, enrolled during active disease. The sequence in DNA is TGTGCCAGCAGCCGGCTCACCGGGACAGTCGATTCACCCCTCCACTTT. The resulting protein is CASSRLTGTVDSPLHF.